The clone carrying this T cell receptor (beta chain) has just one count. These data come from a study of blood T cell repertoires in COVID-19. This CDR3 has 14 residues. V was pared by 6 bases and J by 0 bases, with 11 bases between. Germline CDR1 MNHEY, CDR2 SMNVEV (reference sequence). In the original analysis: It was from reference gene primer amplification that nucleated cell counts were estimated. The data were produced by immunoSEQ multiplex PCR, yet TCRdb's version contains in-frame clones alone and is incomplete. That table furnishes V, J and clone size, whereas the DNA furnished D and trimming. The sample consists of roughly 250,000 clones, approximately 90% of them appearing once.

V and J are TRBV27 and TRBJ1-1, with a weak D call TRBD1 (5 bases). Input material: PBMCs or T cells enriched from blood (not recorded which). The TCR was taken from a middle-aged woman with acute COVID-19. The CDR3 protein is CASSIGGMNTEAFF. The CDR3 bases are TGTGCCAGCAGCATCGGGGGTATGAACACTGAAGCTTTCTTT.